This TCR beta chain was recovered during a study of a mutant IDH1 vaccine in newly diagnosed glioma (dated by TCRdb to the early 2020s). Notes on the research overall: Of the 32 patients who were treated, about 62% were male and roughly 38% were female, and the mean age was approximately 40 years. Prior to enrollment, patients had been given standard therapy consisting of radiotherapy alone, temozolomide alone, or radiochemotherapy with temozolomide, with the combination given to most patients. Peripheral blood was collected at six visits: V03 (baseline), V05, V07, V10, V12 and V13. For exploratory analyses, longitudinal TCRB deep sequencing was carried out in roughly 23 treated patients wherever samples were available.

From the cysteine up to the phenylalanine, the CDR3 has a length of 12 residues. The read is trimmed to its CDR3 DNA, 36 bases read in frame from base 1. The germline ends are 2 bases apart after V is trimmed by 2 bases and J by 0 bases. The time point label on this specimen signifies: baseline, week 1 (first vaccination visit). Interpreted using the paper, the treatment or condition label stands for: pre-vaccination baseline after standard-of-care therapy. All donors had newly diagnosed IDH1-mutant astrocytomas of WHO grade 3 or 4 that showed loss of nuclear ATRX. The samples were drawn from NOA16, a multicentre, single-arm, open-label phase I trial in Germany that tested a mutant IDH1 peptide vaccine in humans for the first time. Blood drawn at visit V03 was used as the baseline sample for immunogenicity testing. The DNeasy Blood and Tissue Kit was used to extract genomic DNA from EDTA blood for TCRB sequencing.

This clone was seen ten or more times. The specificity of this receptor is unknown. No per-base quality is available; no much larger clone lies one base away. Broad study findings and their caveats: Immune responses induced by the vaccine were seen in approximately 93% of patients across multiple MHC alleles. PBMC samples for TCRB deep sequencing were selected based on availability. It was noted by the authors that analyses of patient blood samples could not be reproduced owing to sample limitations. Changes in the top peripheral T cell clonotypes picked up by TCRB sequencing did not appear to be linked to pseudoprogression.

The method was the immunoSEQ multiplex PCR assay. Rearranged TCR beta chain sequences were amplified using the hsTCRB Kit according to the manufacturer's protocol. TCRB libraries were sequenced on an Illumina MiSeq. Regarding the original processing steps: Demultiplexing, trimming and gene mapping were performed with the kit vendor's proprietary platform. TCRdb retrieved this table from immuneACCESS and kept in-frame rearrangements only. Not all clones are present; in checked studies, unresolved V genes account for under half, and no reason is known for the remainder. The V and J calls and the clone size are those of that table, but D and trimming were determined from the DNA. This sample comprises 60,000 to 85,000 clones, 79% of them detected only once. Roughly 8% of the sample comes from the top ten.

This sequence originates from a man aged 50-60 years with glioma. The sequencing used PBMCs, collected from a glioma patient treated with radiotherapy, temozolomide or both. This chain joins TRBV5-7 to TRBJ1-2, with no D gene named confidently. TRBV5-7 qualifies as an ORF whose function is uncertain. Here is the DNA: TGTGCCAGCAGCTTAGCTAACTATGGCTACACCTTC. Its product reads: CASSLANYGYTF.